The clone carrying this T cell receptor (beta chain) came up a few times. The CDR3 length is 14 residues. The source of the sample is a study of T cells after yellow fever vaccination. A single record per CDR3 protein comes from TCRdb applying MiXCR to the 5' RACE reads. The sample shows fewer than 450,000 distinct CDR3 sequences, roughly 10% of them seen only once. The chain combines TRBV12-1 with TRBJ2-7; TRBD1 is taken as the D call from the table, unchecked against the DNA. TRBV12-1 constitutes a pseudogene. Sequenced material: PBMCs, taken on the day of the first yellow fever vaccination. The origin of this receptor is a man aged 18 to 30 who received the YFV17D yellow fever vaccine. The CDR3 region is CATTGQGSSYEQYV. The CDR3 DNA follows: TGTGCCACGACGGGACAGGGGAGCTCCTACGAGCAGTACGTC.